The following is a T cell receptor (beta chain) sequence with its context. Its target is unknown. These data come from a study of cytomegalovirus exposure and HLA in healthy donors. Study information: Of all 400 or so donors who were genotyped, about 84% belonged to the Caucasian-associated ancestry cluster.

Primers included in the PCR were 60 Vbeta and 13 Jbeta primers. Sequencing was performed with immunoSEQ multiplex PCR; in TCRdb, only in-frame clones are kept and a portion is missing. Here the sample spans some 120,000 clones, less than 20% being singletons. Study-wide results and caveats: Judged likely to be a sequencing artifact was a cluster of highly shared sequence variants. In an earlier analysis, most TCR beta V segments were productive about 87% or about 30% of the time.

The CDR3 consists of 12 residues. Losses at the gene ends were 8 bases for V and 1 base for J; bases not matched to a gene: 2. In germline, CDR1 is SQVTM, CDR2 ANQGSEA. The rearrangement links TRBV29-1 to TRBJ2-7; TRBD2 matches 10 bases. Material for sequencing was PBMCs. This receptor was obtained from a woman between 18 and 29 years old in good health and CMV-seronegative. The CDR3 region is CSTTSGSYEQYF. The DNA for the CDR3 is TGCAGCACGACTAGCGGGTCCTACGAGCAGTACTTC.